The T cell receptor (beta chain) under discussion was sequenced for a study of cytomegalovirus exposure and HLA in healthy donors. Trimming took off 1 base at V and 4 bases at J, with 19 bases between the two ends. Per the germline V gene, CDR1 is SGHVS and CDR2 is FNYEAQ. CDR3 length: 17 residues. The PCR contained 60 Vbeta and 13 Jbeta primers. The table came from immunoSEQ multiplex PCR; TCRdb's copy has only in-frame clones and leaves some out. The table lists 150,000 to 200,000 clones, 60% to 80% of them singletons, with about 3.4% in the top ten. The chain combines TRBV7-6 with TRBJ2-5; tentative D call: TRBD2 (6 bases). The sample comprised PBMCs. The receptor was derived from a female donor in good health and CMV-seronegative. CDR3: CASSLVSSSAGGETQYF. CDR3 bases: TGTGCCAGCAGCTTAGTTTCTTCCTCCGCCGGGGGAGAGACCCAGTACTTC.